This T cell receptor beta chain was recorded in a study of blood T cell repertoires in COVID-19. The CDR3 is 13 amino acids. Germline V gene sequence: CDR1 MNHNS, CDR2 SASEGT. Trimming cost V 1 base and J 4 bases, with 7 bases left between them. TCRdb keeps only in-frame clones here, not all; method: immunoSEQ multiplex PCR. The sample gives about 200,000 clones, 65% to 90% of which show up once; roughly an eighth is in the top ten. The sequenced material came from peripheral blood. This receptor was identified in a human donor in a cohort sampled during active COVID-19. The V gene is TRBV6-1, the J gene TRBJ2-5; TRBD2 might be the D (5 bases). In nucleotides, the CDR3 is TGTGCCAGCAGTGAAGGAGGGAGAGAGACCCAGTACTTC. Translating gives CASSEGGRETQYF.